This T cell receptor (beta chain) was profiled in a study of vaccination effects on CD4 cells after COVID-19. Study-wide background: Post-vaccine specimens arrived a median 72 days past the second dose.

CD4+ T cells were isolated after about eleven days of culture. Confirmation by PCR established that the person had SARS-CoV-2 infection between March and December 2020. Participants were vaccinated with two doses of either the BNT162b2 or mRNA-1273 vaccine. A word on this clone: Its antigen is currently unknown.

TCRdb's table, derived via immunoSEQ multiplex PCR, lists solely in-frame clones and lacks some. The repertoire holds roughly 30,000 clones, with roughly four fifths as singletons. The TCR was taken from a human donor who had a prior SARS-CoV-2 infection. The sample in question was CD4+ T cells from PBMCs cultured without peptide, obtained after COVID-19 vaccination.

The CDR3 spells CAIRPSGGTDTQYF. The CDR3 DNA reads TGTGCCATCAGGCCTAGCGGGGGCACAGATACGCAGTATTTT. The chain links TRBV10-3 to TRBJ2-3; 9 nucleotides agree with TRBD2. Per germline, CDR1 ENHRY and CDR2 SYGVKD. This CDR3 has 14 amino acids. V lost 6 bases to trimming and J lost 1 base; unmatched junction nucleotides: 2.